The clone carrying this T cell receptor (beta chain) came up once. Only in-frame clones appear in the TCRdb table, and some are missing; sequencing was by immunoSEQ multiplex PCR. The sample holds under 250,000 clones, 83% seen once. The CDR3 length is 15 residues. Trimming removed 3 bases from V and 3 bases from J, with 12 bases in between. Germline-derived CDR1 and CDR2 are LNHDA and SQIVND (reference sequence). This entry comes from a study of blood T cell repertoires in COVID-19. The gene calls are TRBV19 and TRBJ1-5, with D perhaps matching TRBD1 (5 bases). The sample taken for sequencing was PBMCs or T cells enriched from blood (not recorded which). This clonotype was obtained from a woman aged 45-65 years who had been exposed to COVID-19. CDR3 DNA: TGTGCCAGTAGTATTAGCGGGGACCCCAATCAGCCCCAGCATTTT. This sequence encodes CASSISGDPNQPQHF.